Sequencing of this TCR beta chain was carried out in a study of T cell repertoires in cytomegalovirus infection. Across the whole study: Carrying CMV and the relevant HLA type showed in public TCR beta signatures.

Study-wide results and limits: The study found HLA-C-restricted CMV-specific TCR beta clonotypes dominating the ex vivo response.

This clonotype was counted only a few times. What it recognizes is unknown. CDR3 size: 15 residues. Per the germline V gene, CDR1 is MNHNS and CDR2 is SASEGT. V was pared by 7 bases and J by 0 bases, with 16 bases between. TCRdb reprocessed the reads via MiXCR and lists one record per CDR3 protein. Among some 800,000 distinct CDR3 sequences listed, 30% to 35% were seen once. This sample comprised cultured CD8+ T cells from PBMCs, obtained from culture after CMV antigen stimulation. This TCR was recovered from a human donor in good health (CMV status not recorded). Some clones in this sample may be carry-over from other donors' samples. The V and J genes are TRBV6-1 and TRBJ2-7, with a tentative D call TRBD2 (5 bases). The CDR3 region is CASTKRAVSSYEQYF. CDR3 nucleotides: TGTGCCAGCACGAAGAGGGCAGTCTCCTCCTACGAGCAGTACTTC.